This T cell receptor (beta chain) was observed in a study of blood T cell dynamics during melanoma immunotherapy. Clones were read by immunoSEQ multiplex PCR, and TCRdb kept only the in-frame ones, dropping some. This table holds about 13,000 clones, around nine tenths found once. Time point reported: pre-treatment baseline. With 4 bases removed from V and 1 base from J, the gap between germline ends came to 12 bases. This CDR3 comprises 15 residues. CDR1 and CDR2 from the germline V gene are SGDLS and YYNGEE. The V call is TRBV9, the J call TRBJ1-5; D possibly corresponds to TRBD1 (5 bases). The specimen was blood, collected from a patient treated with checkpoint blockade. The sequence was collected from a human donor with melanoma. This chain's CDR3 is CASSLGTESNQPQHF. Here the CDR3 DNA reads TGTGCCAGCAGCCTCGGGACCGAGAGCAATCAGCCCCAGCATTTT.